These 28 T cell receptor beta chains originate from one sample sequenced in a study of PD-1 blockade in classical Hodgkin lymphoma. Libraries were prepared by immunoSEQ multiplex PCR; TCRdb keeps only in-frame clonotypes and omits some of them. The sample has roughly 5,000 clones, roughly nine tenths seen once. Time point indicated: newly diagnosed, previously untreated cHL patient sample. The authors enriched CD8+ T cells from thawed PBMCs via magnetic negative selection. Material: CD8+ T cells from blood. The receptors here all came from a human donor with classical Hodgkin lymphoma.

DNA of the CDR3: TGTGCCAGCAGTTCCCATCCCCACATTAATGAGCAGTTCTTC. It codes for CASSSHPHINEQFF. The chain links TRBV27 to TRBJ2-1; no firm D call. The V gene's germline CDR1 is MNHEY and CDR2 SMNVEV (reference sequence). The length of the CDR3 is 14 residues. V was shortened by 4 bases and J by 7 bases, with 14 bases between the two germline ends.

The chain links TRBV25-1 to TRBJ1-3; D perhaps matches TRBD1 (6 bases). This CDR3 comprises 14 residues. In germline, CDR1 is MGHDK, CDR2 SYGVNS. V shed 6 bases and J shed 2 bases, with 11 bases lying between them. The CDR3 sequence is CASSAGGPGNTIYF. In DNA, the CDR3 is TGTGCCAGCAGCGCCGGGGGGCCTGGAAACACCATATATTTT.

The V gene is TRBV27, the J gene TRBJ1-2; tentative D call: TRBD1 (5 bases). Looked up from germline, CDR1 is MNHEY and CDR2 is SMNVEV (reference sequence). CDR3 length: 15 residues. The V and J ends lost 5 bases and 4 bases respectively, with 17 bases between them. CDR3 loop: CASSEALGGTYGYTF. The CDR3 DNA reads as TGTGCCAGCAGTGAAGCGCTTGGGGGTACCTATGGCTACACCTTC.

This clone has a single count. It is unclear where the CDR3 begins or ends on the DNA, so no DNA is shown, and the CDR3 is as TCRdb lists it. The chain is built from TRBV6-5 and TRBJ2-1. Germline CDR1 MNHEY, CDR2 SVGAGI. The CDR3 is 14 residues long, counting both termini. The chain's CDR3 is CASSSSDGYNEQFF.

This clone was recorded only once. Here the CDR3 reads CASSSGQGTPGANVLTF. DNA of the CDR3: TGTGCCAGCAGTTCGGGACAGGGGACGCCTGGGGCCAACGTCCTGACTTTC. The chain joins TRBV28 to TRBJ2-6, with TRBD1 matching 10 bases. This CDR3 spans 17 amino acids. Germline V CDR1 and CDR2: MDHEN, SYDVKM. The ends lost 4 bases at V and 2 bases at J; junction bases unmatched: 5.

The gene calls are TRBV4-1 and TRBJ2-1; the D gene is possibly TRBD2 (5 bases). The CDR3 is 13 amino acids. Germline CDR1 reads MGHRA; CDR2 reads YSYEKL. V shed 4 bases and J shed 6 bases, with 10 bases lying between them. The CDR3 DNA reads TGCGCCAGCAGCCCACTTGGACTCAATGAGCAGTTCTTC. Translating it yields CASSPLGLNEQFF.

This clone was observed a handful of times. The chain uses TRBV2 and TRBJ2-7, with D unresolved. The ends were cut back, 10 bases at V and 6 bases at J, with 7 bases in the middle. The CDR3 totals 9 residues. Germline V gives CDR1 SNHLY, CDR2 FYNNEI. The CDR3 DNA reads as TGTGCCACTCTAAGCGAGCAGTACTTC. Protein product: CATLSEQYF.

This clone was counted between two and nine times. CDR3 sequence reads: CSVTPGDTEAFF. The DNA of the CDR3 is TGCAGCGTTACTCCCGGGGACACTGAAGCTTTCTTT. The rearrangement uses TRBV29-1 and TRBJ1-1; D not resolved. In germline, CDR1 is SQVTM, CDR2 ANQGSEA. There are 12 residues in the CDR3. V was trimmed by 5 bases and J by 3 bases, leaving 10 bases between them.

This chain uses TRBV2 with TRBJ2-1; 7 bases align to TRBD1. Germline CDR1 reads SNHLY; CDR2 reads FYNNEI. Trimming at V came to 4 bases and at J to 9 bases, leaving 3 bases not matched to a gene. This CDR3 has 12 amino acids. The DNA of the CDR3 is TGTGCCAGCAGTGCACAGGGGACTGAGCAGTTCTTC. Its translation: CASSAQGTEQFF.

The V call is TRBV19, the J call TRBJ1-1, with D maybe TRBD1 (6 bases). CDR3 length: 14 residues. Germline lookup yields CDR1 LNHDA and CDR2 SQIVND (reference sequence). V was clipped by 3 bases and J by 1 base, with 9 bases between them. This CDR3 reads CASSMVGANTEAFF. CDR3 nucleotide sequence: TGTGCCAGTAGTATGGTGGGGGCGAACACTGAAGCTTTCTTT.

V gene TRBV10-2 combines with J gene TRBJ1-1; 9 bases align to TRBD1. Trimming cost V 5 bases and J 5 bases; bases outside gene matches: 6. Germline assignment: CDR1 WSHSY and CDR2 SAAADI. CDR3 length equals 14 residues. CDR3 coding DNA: TGCGCCAGCAGTAGGACAGGGGAAGGGACTGAAGCTTTCTTT. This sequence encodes CASSRTGEGTEAFF.

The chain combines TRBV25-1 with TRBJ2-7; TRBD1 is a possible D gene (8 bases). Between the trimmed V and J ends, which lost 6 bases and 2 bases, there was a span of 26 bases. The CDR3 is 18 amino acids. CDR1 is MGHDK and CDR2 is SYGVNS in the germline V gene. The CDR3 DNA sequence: TGTGCCAGCAGCCCTGGGGGGAGGGTCGGGGACAGGCCCTACGAGCAGTACTTC. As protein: CASSPGGRVGDRPYEQYF.

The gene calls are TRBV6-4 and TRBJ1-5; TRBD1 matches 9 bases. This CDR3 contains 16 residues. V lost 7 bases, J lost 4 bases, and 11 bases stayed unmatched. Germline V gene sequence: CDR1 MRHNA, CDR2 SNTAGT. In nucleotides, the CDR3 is TGTGCCAGCAACCCACTAGGGACAGGGAGAAATCAGCCCCAGCATTTT. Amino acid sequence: CASNPLGTGRNQPQHF.

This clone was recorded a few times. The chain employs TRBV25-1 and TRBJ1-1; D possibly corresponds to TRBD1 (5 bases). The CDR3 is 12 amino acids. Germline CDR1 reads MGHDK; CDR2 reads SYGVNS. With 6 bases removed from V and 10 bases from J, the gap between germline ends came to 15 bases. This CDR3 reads CASSRQPWGAFF. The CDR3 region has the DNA TGTGCCAGCAGCAGACAGCCCTGGGGAGCTTTCTTT.

CDR3 loop: CASSQTNSASGANVLTF. In nucleotides, the CDR3 is TGCGCCAGCAGCCAAACCAATTCGGCTTCTGGGGCCAACGTCCTGACTTTC. The gene calls are TRBV4-1 and TRBJ2-6; D gene uncertain. V was clipped by 2 bases and J by 1 base, with 12 bases between them. This CDR3 comprises 17 residues. The germline CDR1 and CDR2 sequences are MGHRA and YSYEKL.

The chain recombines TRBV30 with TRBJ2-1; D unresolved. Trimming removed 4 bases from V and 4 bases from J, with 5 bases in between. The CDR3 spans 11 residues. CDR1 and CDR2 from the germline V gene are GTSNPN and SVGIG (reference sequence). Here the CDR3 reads CAWKGYNEQFF. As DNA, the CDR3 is TGTGCCTGGAAAGGTTACAATGAGCAGTTCTTC.

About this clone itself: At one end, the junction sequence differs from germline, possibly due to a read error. In DNA form, the CDR3 reads TGTGCCGGCAGCCGTCTTTGGGATCAGCCCCAGCATTTT. Its protein product is CAGSRLWDQPQHF. V is TRBV7-9 and J is TRBJ1-5, with D hard to call. CDR1 and CDR2 (germline): SEHNR, FQNEAQ (reference sequence). The CDR3 loop spans 13 amino acids.

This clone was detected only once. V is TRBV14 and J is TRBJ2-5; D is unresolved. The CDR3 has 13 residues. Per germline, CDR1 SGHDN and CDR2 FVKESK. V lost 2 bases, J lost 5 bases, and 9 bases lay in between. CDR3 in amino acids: CASSQTYPETQYF. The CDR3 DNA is TGTGCCAGCAGCCAAACCTACCCCGAGACCCAGTACTTC.

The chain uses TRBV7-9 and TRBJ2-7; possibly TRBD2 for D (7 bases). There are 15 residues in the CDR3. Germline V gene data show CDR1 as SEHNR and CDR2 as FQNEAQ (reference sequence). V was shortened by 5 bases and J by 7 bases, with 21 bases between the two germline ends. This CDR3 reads CASSPKGGGPREQYF. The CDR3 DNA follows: TGTGCCAGCAGCCCTAAGGGGGGAGGGCCTAGGGAGCAGTACTTC.

As DNA, the CDR3 is TGTGCCAGCAGCTCTGAGGGGCCTAACTCTGGAAACACCATATATTTT. Translated, it gives CASSSEGPNSGNTIYF. V and J are TRBV11-3 and TRBJ1-3; D perhaps matches TRBD1 (5 bases). The CDR3 has 16 residues. The V gene's germline CDR1 is SGHNT and CDR2 YENEEA. V dropped 4 bases and J dropped 0 bases, with 13 bases sitting between them. The full variable domain, its missing parts supplied by reference TRBV11-3 and TRBJ1-3, is EAGVVQSPRYKIIEKKQPVAFWCNPISGHNTLYWYLQNLGQGPELLIRYENEEAVDDSQLPKDRFSAERLKGVDSTLKIQPAELGDSAVYLCASSSEGPNSGNTIYFGEGSWLTVV.

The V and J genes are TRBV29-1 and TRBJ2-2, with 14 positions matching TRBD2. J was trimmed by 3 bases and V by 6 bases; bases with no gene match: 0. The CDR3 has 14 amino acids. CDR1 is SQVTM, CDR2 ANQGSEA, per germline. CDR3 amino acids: CSVTSGRDTGELFF. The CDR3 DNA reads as TGCAGCGTGACTAGCGGGAGGGACACCGGGGAGCTGTTTTTT.

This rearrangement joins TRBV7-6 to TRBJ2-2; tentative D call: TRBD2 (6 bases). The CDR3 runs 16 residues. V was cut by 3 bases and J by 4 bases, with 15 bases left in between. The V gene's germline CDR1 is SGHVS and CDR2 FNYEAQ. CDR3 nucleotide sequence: TGTGCCAGCAGCTTGGGGGGACCCCCTAGCACCGGGGAGCTGTTTTTT. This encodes CASSLGGPPSTGELFF.

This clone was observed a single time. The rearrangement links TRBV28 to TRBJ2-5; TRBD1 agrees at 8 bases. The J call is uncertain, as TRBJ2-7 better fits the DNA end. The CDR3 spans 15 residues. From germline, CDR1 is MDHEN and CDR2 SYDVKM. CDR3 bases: TGTGCCAGCAGTTTCGATGGACAGGGCATCTACGAGCAGTACTTC. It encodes CASSFDGQGIYEQYF.

For the CDR3, the DNA is TGTGCCAGCAGTTACAAGGGCACAGATACGCAGTATTTT. It specifies CASSYKGTDTQYF. The chain joins TRBV6-5 to TRBJ2-3; D is ambiguous. Germline V gene data show CDR1 as MNHEY and CDR2 as SVGAGI. The CDR3 is made up of 13 amino acids. Trimming pared 2 bases from V and 1 base from J, leaving 4 bases between.

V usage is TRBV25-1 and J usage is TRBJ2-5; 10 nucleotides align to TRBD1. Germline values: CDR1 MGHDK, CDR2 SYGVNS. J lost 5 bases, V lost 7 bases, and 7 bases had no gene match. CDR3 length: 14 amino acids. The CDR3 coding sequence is TGTGCCAGCACCACCCCGGGACAGGGGGAGACCCAGTACTTC. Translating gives CASTTPGQGETQYF.

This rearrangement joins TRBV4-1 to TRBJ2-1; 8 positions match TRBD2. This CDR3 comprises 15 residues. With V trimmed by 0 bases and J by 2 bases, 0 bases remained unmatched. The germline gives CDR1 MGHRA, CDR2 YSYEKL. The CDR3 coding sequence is TGCGCCAGCAGCCAAGAAGCGGGAGCCTACAATGAGCAGTTCTTC. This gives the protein CASSQEAGAYNEQFF.

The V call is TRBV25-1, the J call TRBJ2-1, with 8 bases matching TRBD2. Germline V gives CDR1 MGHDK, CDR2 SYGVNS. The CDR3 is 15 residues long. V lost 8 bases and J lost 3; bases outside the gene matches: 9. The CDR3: CASSATSGYYNEQFF. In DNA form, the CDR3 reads TGTGCCAGCTCAGCAACTAGCGGCTACTACAATGAGCAGTTCTTC.

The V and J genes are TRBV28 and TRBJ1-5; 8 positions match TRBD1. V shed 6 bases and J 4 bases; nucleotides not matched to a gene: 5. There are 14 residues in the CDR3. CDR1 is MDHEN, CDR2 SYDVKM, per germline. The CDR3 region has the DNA TGTGCCAGCAGCGCTCAGGGGGCTAATCAGCCCCAGCATTTT. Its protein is CASSAQGANQPQHF.